A selection of T cell receptor beta chains follows, all from one sample in a study of blood T cell repertoires in COVID-19. Sequencing was performed with immunoSEQ multiplex PCR; in TCRdb, only in-frame clones are kept and a portion is missing. The profile shows approximately 110,000 clones, around 89% of them singletons. Sequenced sample: peripheral blood. The receptors shown here come from a human donor in a cohort sampled during active COVID-19. The CDR3 runs from the conserved cysteine through the conserved F or W. A D gene is named only where the DNA matches it firmly. The size field is filled for only some rows; it gives once, few, many or a size class.

D	size	V	J	CDR3	DNA
.	.	TRBV6-5	TRBJ2-1	CAITRYVATNEQFF	TGTGCCATAACTCGCTACGTCGCCACCAATGAGCAGTTCTTC
.	.	TRBV5-6	TRBJ2-7	CASSTGTSNEQYF	TGTGCCAGCAGCACCGGGACTTCCAACGAGCAGTACTTC
TRBD2	.	TRBV4-2	TRBJ2-7	CASSQGLAGGSYEQYF	TGTGCCAGCAGCCAAGGGCTAGCGGGGGGCTCCTACGAGCAGTACTTC
TRBD1	once	TRBV11-2	TRBJ2-1	CASSPNRGGYEQFF	TGTGCCAGCAGCCCTAACCGAGGGGGCTATGAGCAGTTCTTC
TRBD1	.	TRBV9	TRBJ1-6	CASSGGTGYNSPLHF	TGTGCCAGCAGCGGGGGGACAGGGTATAATTCACCCCTCCACTTT
.	.	TRBV7-8	TRBJ1-1	CASSARRGGHDTEAFF	TGTGCCAGCAGCGCCAGGCGGGGAGGGCACGACACTGAAGCTTTCTTT
.	many	TRBV10-3	TRBJ1-3	CAINGPSTAGNTIYF	TGTGCCATCAATGGACCCTCGACAGCTGGAAACACCATATATTTT
TRBD1	.	TRBV28	TRBJ1-2	CASSRPGQGNYGYTF	TGTGCCAGCAGCCGACCGGGACAGGGGAACTATGGCTACACCTTC
.	.	TRBV6-2/TRBV6-3	TRBJ2-3	CASSPGTPRGTDTQYF	TGTGCCAGCAGTCCCGGGACACCCCGTGGCACAGATACGCAGTATTTT
.	.	TRBV19	TRBJ1-5	CASRSGWGPQHF	TGTGCCAGTAGGAGCGGGTGGGGCCCCCAGCATTTT
TRBD1	.	TRBV28	TRBJ1-2	CASSWGGQGSGYTF	TGTGCCAGCAGTTGGGGGGGACAGGGTTCTGGCTACACCTTC
.	.	TRBV7-9	TRBJ1-4	CASSLFIGDEKLFF	TGTGCCAGCAGCTTATTTATCGGGGATGAAAAACTGTTTTTT
.	.	TRBV5-4	TRBJ2-1	CASSSGLGLHNEQFF	TGTGCCAGCAGCTCAGGACTTGGGTTGCACAATGAGCAGTTCTTC
.	.	TRBV5-4	TRBJ2-5	CASSLLGGSGETQYF	TGTGCCAGCAGCTTGCTGGGGGGATCGGGGGAGACCCAGTACTTC
TRBD1	.	TRBV5-6	TRBJ2-7	CASSLTDRESYEQYF	TGTGCCAGCAGCTTGACGGACAGGGAAAGTTACGAGCAGTACTTC
TRBD2	.	TRBV18	TRBJ2-1	CASSLLAGEYNEQFF	TGTGCCAGCTCACTACTAGCGGGGGAATACAATGAGCAGTTCTTC
TRBD1	.	TRBV19	TRBJ1-1	CASSLTGGGTEAFF	TGTGCCAGTAGTCTAACAGGGGGAGGCACTGAAGCTTTCTTT
.	.	TRBV28	TRBJ1-1	CASSVMGLTSGAFF	TGTGCCAGCAGTGTAATGGGACTTACATCGGGAGCTTTCTTT
.	.	TRBV11-3	TRBJ1-1	CASSKQGGMAEAFF	TGTGCCAGCAGCAAACAGGGAGGGATGGCTGAAGCTTTCTTT
TRBD1	.	TRBV5-6	TRBJ2-5	CASSSGTGLGETQYF	TGTGCCAGCAGCTCCGGGACAGGGTTGGGGGAGACCCAGTACTTC
.	.	TRBV5-1	TRBJ1-3	CASSFGESSGNTIYF	TGCGCCAGCAGCTTTGGGGAGAGCTCTGGAAACACCATATATTTT
TRBD1	.	TRBV5-6	TRBJ1-1	CASSFLQGMNTEAFF	TGTGCCAGCAGCTTTTTACAGGGGATGAACACTGAAGCTTTCTTT
TRBD2	once	TRBV7-8	TRBJ2-5	CASILPSLGSGAKETQYF	TGTGCCAGCATCCTCCCTTCCTTGGGTAGCGGGGCGAAAGAGACCCAGTACTTC
.	.	TRBV11-3	TRBJ1-2	CASSPLNGYGYTF	TGTGCCAGCAGCCCCCTAAACGGGTATGGCTACACCTTC
.	.	TRBV7-2	TRBJ2-3	CASSPLFGEWDTDTQYF	TGTGCCAGCAGCCCTCTATTCGGGGAATGGGACACAGATACGCAGTATTTT
.	few	TRBV9	TRBJ1-2	CASSVGAGDYGYTF	TGTGCCAGCAGCGTCGGGGCGGGGGACTATGGCTACACCTTC
TRBD2	.	TRBV6-2/TRBV6-3	TRBJ2-7	CASSSRLAGGREQYF	TGTGCCAGCAGTTCCCGACTAGCGGGAGGTCGCGAGCAGTACTTC
TRBD2	.	TRBV9	TRBJ2-1	CASSVGLAAHNEQFF	TGTGCCAGCAGCGTAGGCCTAGCGGCCCACAATGAGCAGTTCTTC
TRBD2	.	TRBV5-8	TRBJ2-7	CASSGGHLAGAYEQYF	TGTGCCAGCAGCGGCGGACATTTAGCGGGGGCCTACGAGCAGTACTTC
.	.	TRBV7-9	TRBJ1-1	CASSLVVNTEAFF	TGTGCCAGCAGCTTAGTAGTAAACACTGAAGCTTTCTTT
.	.	TRBV5-1	TRBJ2-5	CASSLEGGKETQYF	TGCGCCAGCAGCTTGGAGGGGGGGAAAGAGACCCAGTACTTC
.	few	TRBV2	TRBJ2-1	CASSSRLLSKTDEQFF	TGTGCCAGCAGTTCTCGACTTCTCTCGAAGACCGATGAGCAGTTCTTC
TRBD2	.	TRBV5-1	TRBJ2-1	CASSAQVSLAGDEQFF	TGCGCCAGCAGTGCACAGGTTTCACTAGCGGGAGATGAGCAGTTCTTC
TRBD1	.	TRBV3-1/TRBV3-2	TRBJ2-5	CASSRGQGLETQYF	TGTGCCAGCAGCCGGGGACAGGGGCTGGAGACCCAGTACTTC
.	.	TRBV3-1/TRBV3-2	TRBJ1-5	CASSQGAAFQPQHF	TGTGCCAGCAGCCAGGGGGCAGCATTTCAGCCCCAGCATTTT
TRBD1	.	TRBV7-9	TRBJ1-3	CASSLFRGPGNTIYF	TGTGCCAGCAGCTTATTCAGGGGGCCTGGAAACACCATATATTTT
.	.	TRBV14	TRBJ2-7	CASSGIGRAYEQYF	TGTGCCAGCAGCGGCATTGGGAGAGCCTACGAGCAGTACTTC
.	once	TRBV11-2	TRBJ2-5	CASSLRGMRETQYF	TGTGCCAGCAGCTTACGGGGAATGCGGGAGACCCAGTACTTC
TRBD1	.	TRBV12-5	TRBJ2-7	CASGSTQGAGEQYF	TGTGCTAGTGGTTCCACACAGGGGGCGGGGGAGCAGTACTTC
TRBD1	.	TRBV4-1	TRBJ1-1	CASSQREQGAETEAFF	TGCGCCAGCAGCCAAAGGGAACAGGGGGCCGAAACTGAAGCTTTCTTT
.	.	TRBV15	TRBJ2-5	CATSRDSSGSPAGTQYF	TGTGCCACCAGCAGAGACTCCAGCGGGTCGCCAGCGGGGACCCAGTACTTC
.	.	TRBV5-1	TRBJ2-2	CASSPSGELPTGELFF	TGCGCCAGCTCTCCTTCAGGGGAACTGCCCACCGGGGAGCTGTTTTTT
.	.	TRBV5-6	TRBJ1-2	CASSWGVTVTDYTF	TGTGCCAGCAGCTGGGGGGTAACGGTTACTGACTACACCTTC
.	once	TRBV28	TRBJ2-4	CASSRQVAKNIQYF	TGTGCCAGCAGTAGACAAGTAGCCAAAAACATTCAGTACTTC
TRBD2	.	TRBV4-3	TRBJ2-1	CASSPRVAGTYNEQFF	TGCGCCAGCAGCCCCCGAGTAGCGGGGACCTACAATGAGCAGTTCTTC
.	.	TRBV7-2	TRBJ1-5	CASSSQGPSNQPQHF	TGTGCCAGCAGCTCACAGGGACCCAGCAATCAGCCCCAGCATTTT